Below are 18 T cell receptor beta chains sequenced from a single sample in a study of shared clonotypes between healthy human individuals. The method was immunoSEQ multiplex PCR; TCRdb's version includes in-frame clones alone and lacks a portion of them. The sample records around 370,000 clones, roughly 96% being singletons. The sample was memory CD8+ T cells sorted from blood. Described subset: CD45RO+ cells pooled with CCR7-negative TemRA cells. These receptors were taken from a young man in good health.

The chain uses TRBV6-5 and TRBJ2-7; no clear D. This CDR3 comprises 14 residues. CDR1 MNHEY and CDR2 SVGAGI come from the germline V gene. Trimming cost V 0 bases and J 0 bases, with 6 bases left between them. This CDR3 is CASSYSIGSYEQYF. CDR3 bases: TGTGCCAGCAGTTACTCAATCGGCTCCTACGAGCAGTACTTC.

The chain has TRBV28 and TRBJ2-1, with 9 bases aligning to TRBD2. The junction had 5 bases not matched to a gene; V was cut back by 5 bases and J by 0 bases. CDR1 and CDR2 (germline): MDHEN, SYDVKM. The CDR3 length is 16 residues. Written as DNA, the CDR3 is TGTGCCAGCAGTAAACTAGCGGGCCCCTCCTACAATGAGCAGTTCTTC. Translation gives CASSKLAGPSYNEQFF.

The V and J genes are TRBV9 and TRBJ2-2; tentative D call: TRBD2 (6 bases). The CDR3 consists of 15 residues. V was cut by 2 bases and J by 1 base, with 9 bases left in between. Germline V gives CDR1 SGDLS, CDR2 YYNGEE. This CDR3 is CASSVLARNTGELFF. The CDR3 DNA reads TGTGCCAGCAGCGTTCTAGCGAGGAACACCGGGGAGCTGTTTTTT.

This sequence joins TRBV6-1 and TRBJ2-1; 9 bases agree with TRBD2. The CDR3 is 14 residues long. V shed 4 bases and J 6 bases; nucleotides not matched to a gene: 4. CDR1 and CDR2 (germline): MNHNS, SASEGT. CDR3 in amino acids: CASSVSGSPNEQFF. The CDR3 region has the DNA TGTGCCAGCAGTGTTAGCGGGAGTCCCAATGAGCAGTTCTTC.

The CDR3 nucleotides read TGTGCCAGCAGTGAGGTTGGTCGGCTAGCGGGCAATGAGCAGTTCTTC. It yields the protein CASSEVGRLAGNEQFF. This chain connects TRBV25-1 to TRBJ2-1; TRBD2 agrees at 8 bases. The CDR3 contains 16 residues. The V segment lost 3 bases and the J segment 6 bases; nucleotides outside the gene matches: 10. CDR1 is MGHDK, CDR2 SYGVNS, per germline.

The chain combines TRBV28 with TRBJ2-7, with 10 nucleotides matching TRBD2. V lost 3 bases and J lost 0; bases outside the gene matches: 2. Germline lookup yields CDR1 MDHEN and CDR2 SYDVKM. The CDR3 contains 15 residues. CDR3 amino acids: CASSFASGSSYEQYF. CDR3 bases: TGTGCCAGCAGTTTCGCTAGCGGGAGCTCCTACGAGCAGTACTTC.

With respect to this clone: Other DNA sequences in this specimen translate into the identical CDR3. The J gene is TRBJ2-5, the V gene TRBV6-5; 7 bases are a match to TRBD1. There are 12 residues in the CDR3. With V trimmed by 6 bases and J by 4 bases, 2 bases remained unmatched. Germline CDR1 is MNHEY and CDR2 is SVGAGI. The CDR3 spells CASSPGGETQYF. The CDR3 DNA reads as TGTGCCAGCAGCCCAGGGGGAGAGACCCAGTACTTC.

The gene calls are TRBV10-3 and TRBJ2-3, with D maybe TRBD1 (5 bases). Trimming stripped 11 bases from V and 4 bases from J, with 16 bases between. Germline CDR1 reads ENHRY; CDR2 reads SYGVKD. CDR3 length: 13 residues. CDR3 protein: CAVRLQGADTQYF. CDR3 nucleotide sequence: TGTGCCGTCCGCCTCCAGGGCGCAGATACGCAGTATTTT.

This sequence joins TRBV5-1 and TRBJ2-5, with TRBD1 identical over 10 bases. The CDR3 totals 15 residues. Germline values: CDR1 SGHRS, CDR2 YFSETQ. Germline trimming cut 4 bases from V and 4 bases from J; bases unmatched to any gene: 7. The CDR3 DNA is TGCGCCAGCAGCCCTAGACAGGGGGCCACAGAGACCCAGTACTTC. Protein sequence: CASSPRQGATETQYF.

The chain has TRBV6-5 and TRBJ2-7, with no clear D. The CDR3 extends over 14 amino acids. V was pared by 0 bases and J by 5 bases, with 11 bases between. CDR1 MNHEY and CDR2 SVGAGI come from the germline V gene. As DNA, the CDR3 is TGTGCCAGCAGTTACTCGATTCTTGTGGACGAGCAGTACTTC. It codes for CASSYSILVDEQYF.

The J gene is TRBJ2-1, the V gene TRBV7-9; 7 nucleotides line up with TRBD1. J lost 0 bases, V lost 5 bases, and 13 bases had no gene match. The CDR3 is made up of 18 amino acids. The germline gives CDR1 SEHNR, CDR2 FQNEAQ (reference sequence). CDR3 sequence reads: CASSVLGGPGRSYNEQFF. CDR3 sequence (DNA): TGTGCCAGCAGCGTTTTAGGGGGCCCGGGCCGCTCCTACAATGAGCAGTTCTTC.

The CDR3 DNA reads TGTGCCAGCAGTGAAGCTTGGTCATTAGCCAAAAACATTCAGTACTTC. Its translation: CASSEAWSLAKNIQYF. This sequence joins TRBV2 and TRBJ2-4; D not certain. Germline V gene data show CDR1 as SNHLY and CDR2 as FYNNEI. Trimming stripped 0 bases from V and 0 bases from J, with 9 bases between. The CDR3 length is 16 residues.

This clone came up a few times. This sequence joins TRBV18 and TRBJ2-2, with 7 bases that match TRBD1. CDR1 is KGHSH and CDR2 is LQKENI in the germline V gene. The trim removed 3 bases at V and 6 bases at J, leaving 7 bases unmatched. The CDR3 is 15 residues long. CDR3 residues: CASSPTGAGAGELFF. CDR3 coding DNA: TGTGCCAGCTCACCTACAGGGGCCGGGGCCGGGGAGCTGTTTTTT.

The chain couples TRBV5-1 to TRBJ2-3; TRBD1 agrees at 8 bases. V gave up 4 bases and J gave up 6 bases; unmatched junction bases: 7. This CDR3 comprises 14 residues. In germline, CDR1 is SGHRS, CDR2 YFSETQ. CDR3 loop: CASSNGQGRDTQYF. The DNA of the CDR3 is TGCGCCAGCAGCAACGGACAGGGTAGGGATACGCAGTATTTT.

This clone turned up a few times. The chain uses TRBV7-9 and TRBJ1-5, with TRBD1 matching 8 bases. Germline V lookup: CDR1 SEHNR, CDR2 FQNEAQ (reference sequence). V shed 4 bases, J shed 7 bases, and the junction held 12 bases outside the gene matches. There are 16 residues in the CDR3. DNA of the CDR3: TGTGCCAGCAGCTACGGACAGGGCTGGAATCTACAGCCCCAGCATTTT. As protein: CASSYGQGWNLQPQHF.

DNA of the CDR3: TGTGCCTGGAGTAGGGACAGGGGGCAAGAGCAGTACTTC. Translation: CAWSRDRGQEQYF. The genes are TRBV30 and TRBJ2-7, with 12 bases lining up with TRBD1. The V segment lost 2 bases and the J segment 7 bases; nucleotides outside the gene matches: 3. Looked up from germline, CDR1 is GTSNPN and CDR2 is SVGIG (reference sequence). The CDR3 covers 13 residues.

The CDR3 DNA sequence: TGTGCCAGCAGCCGCTTTCCTGGGACAGGGAGCGTCTACGAGCAGTACTTC. Translation gives CASSRFPGTGSVYEQYF. This rearrangement joins TRBV14 to TRBJ2-7; TRBD1 matches 9 bases. The CDR3 is made up of 17 amino acids. The V gene end was trimmed by 4 bases and the J gene end by 3 bases; junction bases not matched to a gene: 13. In germline, CDR1 is SGHDN, CDR2 FVKESK.

This rearrangement joins TRBV19 to TRBJ1-1; TRBD1 matches at 8 bases. This CDR3 has 13 amino acids. V gave up 3 bases and J gave up 5 bases; unmatched junction bases: 2. The V gene's germline CDR1 is LNHDA and CDR2 SQIVND (reference sequence). CDR3 loop: CASSMNRGTEAFF. The DNA of the CDR3 is TGTGCCAGTAGTATGAACAGGGGGACTGAAGCTTTCTTT.